The 17 T cell receptor beta chains presented below share a single source sample, sequenced in a study of blood T cell repertoires in COVID-19. Sequenced by immunoSEQ multiplex PCR; TCRdb stores in-frame clones only, minus some. There are approximately 50,000 clones in the sample; about 81% occur only once, and approximately 27% lies in the top ten. The sample was peripheral blood. The receptor source for this set is a woman at least 80 years old with COVID-19, enrolled during active disease.

V usage is TRBV11-2 and J usage is TRBJ2-1, with a possible D match to TRBD1 (5 bases). Trimming took off 4 bases at V and 7 bases at J, with 14 bases between the two ends. The CDR3 has 14 residues. The V gene's germline CDR1 is SGHAT and CDR2 FQNNGV. The CDR3: CASSSQTGENEQFF. The CDR3 DNA follows: TGTGCCAGCAGCTCCCAAACAGGTGAAAATGAGCAGTTCTTC.

This clone was picked up one time. The genes are TRBV27 and TRBJ2-7, with a possible D match to TRBD2 (7 bases). The CDR3 totals 15 residues. Trimming left V 1 base short and J 0 bases short, with 10 bases between. Germline V gives CDR1 MNHEY, CDR2 SMNVEV (reference sequence). The CDR3 region has the DNA TGTGCCAGCAGTTTATACGGGGGGCCCTCCTACGAGCAGTACTTC. Translated, it gives CASSLYGGPSYEQYF.

The V and J genes are TRBV5-4 and TRBJ2-1; 11 bases are shared with TRBD2. J gave up 2 bases and V 0 bases, and 7 bases lay outside the gene matches. The CDR3 loop spans 18 amino acids. Germline V gene lookup returns CDR1 SGHNT and CDR2 YYREEE (reference sequence). This CDR3 is CASSLVRLAGGTYNEQFF. As DNA, the CDR3 is TGTGCCAGCAGCTTGGTTAGGTTAGCGGGGGGGACCTACAATGAGCAGTTCTTC.

The V gene is TRBV4-2, the J gene TRBJ1-4; D uncertain. This CDR3 is 14 amino acids long. V lost 3 bases to trimming and J lost 0 bases, with 5 bases between them. Germline values: CDR1 LGHNA, CDR2 YNFKEQ. CDR3 sequence: CASSQGATNEKLFF. CDR3 nucleotide sequence: TGTGCCAGCAGCCAGGGAGCAACTAATGAAAAACTGTTTTTT.

This clone showed up just once. The CDR3 coding sequence is TGTGCCAGCAGCTCCCTAGCGGGAGACTCCAATGAGCAGTTCTTC. It encodes CASSSLAGDSNEQFF. The chain is built from TRBV3-1 (or the pseudogene TRBV3-2) and TRBJ2-1, with 10 nucleotides matching TRBD2. CDR1 LGHDT and CDR2 YNNKEL come from the germline V gene (reference sequence). Trimming took 5 bases from V and 6 from J; bases not matched to a gene: 7. The CDR3 has 15 amino acids.

This chain links TRBV14 with TRBJ1-2, with D tentatively TRBD1 (6 bases). In germline, CDR1 is SGHDN, CDR2 FVKESK. This CDR3 is 16 amino acids long. The V and J ends lost 5 bases and 1 base respectively, with 17 bases between them. The CDR3 loop is CASSIRGGGLNYGYTF. The CDR3 DNA is TGTGCCAGCAGCATCAGGGGCGGGGGACTTAACTATGGCTACACCTTC.

The chain links TRBV14 to TRBJ2-3; D perhaps matches TRBD1 (5 bases). Germline V gives CDR1 SGHDN, CDR2 FVKESK. The CDR3 totals 16 residues. Trimming removed 4 bases from V and 2 bases from J, with 16 bases in between. This chain's CDR3 is CASSPGKLKATDTQYF. CDR3 DNA: TGTGCCAGCAGCCCAGGGAAGCTAAAAGCCACAGATACGCAGTATTTT.

The chain couples TRBV4-1 to TRBJ2-5; the match to TRBD2 covers 10 bases. CDR1 is MGHRA and CDR2 is YSYEKL in the germline V gene. The junction had 14 bases not matched to a gene; V was cut back by 5 bases and J by 5 bases. The CDR3 spans 17 residues. In DNA form, the CDR3 reads TGCGCCAGCAGCAAAGGGGGTAGCGGGAGGCCGGGGGAGACCCAGTACTTC. Translated: CASSKGGSGRPGETQYF.

This rearrangement joins TRBV30 to TRBJ1-2; TRBD1 is a possible D gene (5 bases). Germline loops: CDR1 GTSNPN, CDR2 SVGIG (reference sequence). Trimming took 0 bases from V and 5 from J, leaving 25 bases between them. This CDR3 has 18 amino acids. The CDR3 bases are TGTGCCTGGAGTGTATTAGGGCTGGGGATCGGGGGTCGGTATGGCTACACCTTC. This codes for CAWSVLGLGIGGRYGYTF.

The chain carries TRBV27 and TRBJ2-1; possibly TRBD1 for D (5 bases). V lost 3 bases and J 0 bases, leaving 15 bases between the germline ends. CDR1 MNHEY and CDR2 SMNVEV come from the germline V gene (reference sequence). This CDR3 region has 17 residues. The CDR3, as DNA: TGTGCCAGCAGTTTTCGTGGGGCCTTTAGCTCCTACAATGAGCAGTTCTTC. The encoded protein is CASSFRGAFSSYNEQFF.

This chain uses TRBV9 with TRBJ1-6; D uncertain. Trimming cost V 3 bases and J 6 bases, with 16 bases left between them. CDR1 is SGDLS and CDR2 is YYNGEE in the germline V gene. The CDR3 spans 16 residues. The CDR3 reads CASSATGNWGNSPLHF. CDR3 coding DNA: TGTGCCAGCAGCGCTACCGGGAATTGGGGTAATTCACCCCTCCACTTT.

This clone was recorded once. The chain carries TRBV4-1 and TRBJ2-1, with 14 bases aligning to TRBD2. J gave up 6 bases and V 5 bases, and 15 bases lay outside the gene matches. In germline, CDR1 is MGHRA, CDR2 YSYEKL. The length of the CDR3 is 19 residues. The CDR3 region has the DNA TGCGCCAGCAGCAAGGGACTAGCGGGAGACCCTCTCCTGGGCAATGAGCAGTTCTTC. It specifies CASSKGLAGDPLLGNEQFF.

This clone was recorded a few times. This chain connects TRBV19 to TRBJ2-7; TRBD1 aligns across 10 bases. CDR3 length: 14 amino acids. Unmatched junction bases numbered 0, after V lost 1 base and J lost 3 bases. Germline values: CDR1 LNHDA, CDR2 SQIVND (reference sequence). The CDR3 DNA is TGTGCCAGTAGTATAGGGACAGGGGGCTACGAGCAGTACTTC. It encodes CASSIGTGGYEQYF.

The rearrangement uses TRBV7-6 and TRBJ2-7, with a possible D match to TRBD2 (6 bases). V was trimmed by 4 bases and J by 2 bases, leaving 15 bases between them. Germline CDR1 is SGHVS and CDR2 is FNYEAQ. This CDR3 region has 15 residues. The CDR3 region is CASSYEEGPTYEQYF. The CDR3 nucleotides are TGTGCCAGCAGCTATGAGGAGGGGCCAACCTACGAGCAGTACTTC.

The V and J genes are TRBV15 and TRBJ2-4; 9 bases are a match to TRBD1. The CDR3 loop spans 16 amino acids. Germline V gene data show CDR1 as LNHNV and CDR2 as YYDKDF (reference sequence). V dropped 0 bases and J dropped 5; count of bases not matched to a gene: 5. CDR3 bases: TGTGCCACCAGCAGAGAAGGGACAGGGCGACAAAACATTCAGTACTTC. This sequence encodes CATSREGTGRQNIQYF.

The V and J genes are TRBV6-2 or TRBV6-3 and TRBJ2-5, with 14 bases matching TRBD2. With 5 bases clipped from V and 5 bases from J, the junction kept 7 bases outside the gene matches. In germline, CDR1 is MNHEY, CDR2 SVGEGT. This CDR3 is 16 amino acids long. Written as DNA, the CDR3 is TGTGCCAGCAGTCCACGACTAGCGGGAGGGCCGGAGACCCAGTACTTC. Its translation is CASSPRLAGGPETQYF.

This chain joins TRBV7-9 and TRBJ1-1, with D possibly matching TRBD1 (6 bases). CDR3 size: 15 residues. Deletions cut 5 bases from V and 0 bases from J, with 13 bases between. Per the germline V gene, CDR1 is SEHNR and CDR2 is FQNEAQ (reference sequence). This chain's CDR3 is CASSTRTAMNTEAFF. DNA for the CDR3: TGTGCCAGCAGCACTCGGACAGCAATGAACACTGAAGCTTTCTTT.